Each of the 26 T cell receptor beta chains below was sequenced from the same sample in a study of cytomegalovirus exposure and HLA in healthy donors. The primer mix had 60 Vbeta and 13 Jbeta primers. Sequencing used immunoSEQ multiplex PCR; TCRdb keeps in-frame clones, though not all of them. The sample shows 150,000 to 200,000 clones, over 65% of them seen only once. Sequencing was carried out using PBMCs. The receptors were gathered from a woman in her forties in good health and CMV-seronegative.

The genes are TRBV29-1 and TRBJ1-1, with D uncertain. The CDR3 loop spans 12 amino acids. Trimming removed 7 bases from V and 1 base from J, with 10 bases in between. Germline lookup yields CDR1 SQVTM and CDR2 ANQGSEA. The chain's CDR3 is CSAPARNTEAFF. In DNA form, the CDR3 reads TGCAGCGCCCCGGCTAGGAACACTGAAGCTTTCTTT.

The rearrangement links TRBV14 to TRBJ1-4, with D uncertain. The CDR3 is 15 residues long. Between the trimmed V and J ends, which lost 4 bases and 7 bases, there was a span of 16 bases. Germline CDR1 SGHDN, CDR2 FVKESK. This CDR3 is CASSPKIGSGEKLFF. CDR3 DNA: TGTGCCAGCAGCCCGAAAATAGGGAGTGGTGAAAAACTGTTTTTT.

The chain combines TRBV18 with TRBJ1-4; 7 positions agree with TRBD1. Trimming took 3 bases from V and 3 from J; bases not matched to a gene: 7. The CDR3 extends over 16 amino acids. Germline V CDR1 and CDR2: KGHSH, LQKENI. CDR3 bases: TGTGCCAGCTCACCCCGACAGGGAAGGGCTAATGAAAAACTGTTTTTT. Amino acids: CASSPRQGRANEKLFF.

This clone appeared once. The chain uses TRBV5-4 and TRBJ2-2, with a tentative D call TRBD2 (5 bases). The V end lost 4 bases, the J end lost 0 bases, and 13 bases lay between the germline ends. The CDR3 is made up of 16 amino acids. The germline V gene has CDR1 SGHNT and CDR2 YYREEE (reference sequence). This chain's CDR3 is CASSISGGTNTGELFF. The CDR3, as DNA: TGTGCCAGCAGCATAAGCGGCGGAACGAACACCGGGGAGCTGTTTTTT.

The rearrangement links TRBV12-5 to TRBJ1-1; D is perhaps TRBD1 (6 bases). This CDR3 contains 13 residues. V lost 8 bases and J lost 5, with 15 bases in between. Germline CDR1 LGHNT, CDR2 FRNRAP. CDR3 sequence: CASQKGVWTEAFF. The CDR3 DNA reads as TGTGCTAGTCAGAAGGGGGTTTGGACTGAAGCTTTCTTT.

The chain recombines TRBV10-2 with TRBJ1-4; D is perhaps TRBD1 (5 bases). V dropped 2 bases and J dropped 8 bases, with 6 bases sitting between them. The germline CDR1 and CDR2 sequences are WSHSY and SAAADI. The CDR3 consists of 12 residues. CDR3 in DNA: TGCGCCAGCAGTGAGGGGGCCGAAAAACTGTTTTTT. As protein: CASSEGAEKLFF.

J is TRBJ2-5 and V is TRBV7-9, with 11 bases identical to TRBD2. The length of the CDR3 is 16 residues. The V segment lost 4 bases and the J segment 5 bases; nucleotides outside the gene matches: 9. Per the germline V gene, CDR1 is SEHNR and CDR2 is FQNEAQ (reference sequence). The CDR3 DNA follows: TGTGCCAGCAGCTCCCTTAGCGGGGGGGCCCGGGAGACCCAGTACTTC. This encodes CASSSLSGGARETQYF. Drawing the rest from reference TRBV7-9 and TRBJ2-5, the complete variable domain is DTGVSQNPRHKITKRGQNVTFRCDPISEHNRLYWYRQTLGQGPEFLTYFQNEAQLEKSRLLSDRFSAERPKGSFSTLEIQRTEQGDSAMYLCASSSLSGGARETQYFGPGTRLLVL.

V is TRBV5-1 and J is TRBJ2-1, with a weak D call TRBD2 (5 bases). V dropped 0 bases and J dropped 7 bases, with 11 bases sitting between them. CDR1 and CDR2 (germline): SGHRS, YFSETQ. The CDR3 contains 14 residues. The CDR3 is CASSLDPGLNEQFF. For the CDR3, the DNA is TGCGCCAGCAGCTTGGATCCGGGGTTAAATGAGCAGTTCTTC.

The chain recombines TRBV5-1 with TRBJ2-2; the D is unclear. Looked up from germline, CDR1 is SGHRS and CDR2 is YFSETQ. CDR3 size: 14 residues. V lost 2 bases, J lost 3 bases, and 8 bases lay in between. The DNA for the CDR3 is TGCGCCAGCAGCTTCGGTACAGACACCGGGGAGCTGTTTTTT. It is translated as CASSFGTDTGELFF.

On this clone: This same CDR3 is encoded by further DNA sequences in the sample. J is TRBJ2-3 and V is TRBV5-1, with 7 bases identical to TRBD1. There are 14 residues in the CDR3. Germline assignment: CDR1 SGHRS and CDR2 YFSETQ. Unmatched junction bases numbered 4, after V lost 3 bases and J lost 3 bases. As DNA, the CDR3 is TGCGCCAGCAGCTCGGGGACAGTTACAGATACGCAGTATTTT. Translating gives CASSSGTVTDTQYF. Full variable domain (rest looked up from reference TRBV5-1 and TRBJ2-3): KAGVTQTPRYLIKTRGQQVTLSCSPISGHRSVSWYQQTPGQGLQFLFEYFSETQRNKGNFPGRFSGRQFSNSRSEMNVSTLELGDSALYLCASSSGTVTDTQYFGPGTRLTVL.

The V and J genes are TRBV5-4 and TRBJ2-3; tentatively, D is TRBD1 (6 bases). This CDR3 spans 14 amino acids. Per the germline V gene, CDR1 is SGHNT and CDR2 is YYREEE (reference sequence). The V end lost 2 bases, the J end lost 1 base, and 8 bases lay between the germline ends. The CDR3 DNA is TGTGCCAGCAGCTTCAGACAGGGCACAGATACGCAGTATTTT. Amino acids: CASSFRQGTDTQYF.

Only a few counts were recorded for this clone. This rearrangement joins TRBV28 to TRBJ2-5; 7 bases align to TRBD1. V dropped 2 bases and J dropped 5; count of bases not matched to a gene: 5. Germline assignment: CDR1 MDHEN and CDR2 SYDVKM. The CDR3 is 14 residues long. CDR3 DNA sequence: TGTGCCAGCAGTTTAGAGGGGGCCGTGGAGACCCAGTACTTC. Protein product: CASSLEGAVETQYF.

The chain recombines TRBV19 with TRBJ1-5; the D is unclear. V lost 1 base and J 0 bases, leaving 7 bases between the germline ends. Per germline, CDR1 LNHDA and CDR2 SQIVND (reference sequence). The CDR3 extends over 15 amino acids. The DNA for the CDR3 is TGTGCCAGTAGTATAGGTCTTTATAGCAATCAGCCCCAGCATTTT. This encodes CASSIGLYSNQPQHF.

The genes are TRBV6-1 and TRBJ1-6; no clear D gene. V shed 1 base and J shed 9 bases, with 13 bases lying between them. The CDR3 is 15 residues long. Per the germline V gene, CDR1 is MNHNS and CDR2 is SASEGT. The CDR3 DNA sequence: TGTGCCAGCAGTGAAGACAGTCTTGTTTTTTCACCCCTCCACTTT. Its protein is CASSEDSLVFSPLHF.

V is TRBV29-1 and J is TRBJ2-1; a weak D match, TRBD1 (5 bases). This CDR3 contains 11 residues. V was shortened by 7 bases and J by 7 bases, with 11 bases between the two germline ends. CDR1 and CDR2 (germline): SQVTM, ANQGSEA. CDR3 in amino acids: CSGRVRNEQFF. CDR3 coding DNA: TGCAGCGGCAGGGTGAGGAATGAGCAGTTCTTC.

This clone was found a few times. The chain joins TRBV28 to TRBJ1-1; 8 bases match TRBD1. The CDR3 loop spans 15 amino acids. V lost 4 bases, J lost 5 bases, and 9 bases stayed unmatched. Germline-derived CDR1 and CDR2 are MDHEN and SYDVKM. The chain's CDR3 is CASSYRGVLSTEAFF. CDR3 DNA: TGTGCCAGCAGTTACAGGGGGGTGTTGAGTACTGAAGCTTTCTTT.

The chain carries TRBV27 and TRBJ1-4; D is perhaps TRBD1 (5 bases). The germline V gene has CDR1 MNHEY and CDR2 SMNVEV (reference sequence). The CDR3 totals 12 residues. V lost 4 bases and J 11 bases, leaving 11 bases between the germline ends. The CDR3 sequence is CASSYDREKLFF. DNA of the CDR3: TGTGCCAGCAGTTATGACAGAGAGAAACTGTTTTTT.

The chain is built from TRBV11-2 and TRBJ1-1; D is ambiguous. The CDR3 covers 15 residues. The germline V gene has CDR1 SGHAT and CDR2 FQNNGV. Trimming shortened V by 5 bases and J by 0 bases, and 13 bases separated the two germline ends. CDR3 DNA sequence: TGTGCCAGCAGCGCCTGGGCGGGATTGAACACTGAAGCTTTCTTT. Protein sequence: CASSAWAGLNTEAFF.

The chain has TRBV2 and TRBJ2-5; D unresolved. V lost 7 bases and J 5 bases, leaving 17 bases between the germline ends. CDR1 is SNHLY, CDR2 FYNNEI, per germline. This CDR3 comprises 14 residues. In DNA form, the CDR3 reads TGTGCCAGCATGCGAGGTTTACCGTATGAGACCCAGTACTTC. Translation gives CASMRGLPYETQYF.

In this sample, this clone turned up a few times. This rearrangement joins TRBV6-6 to TRBJ1-5; TRBD1 aligns across 10 bases. The CDR3 runs 14 residues. Looked up from germline, CDR1 is MNHNY and CDR2 is SVGAGI (reference sequence). The V segment lost 6 bases and the J segment 6 bases; nucleotides outside the gene matches: 5. CDR3 DNA: TGTGCCAGCAGCCCGGGACAGGGGTCTCAGCCCCAGCATTTT. This codes for CASSPGQGSQPQHF.

This clone was observed a few times. CDR3 in DNA: TGTGCCAGCAGCACCACAGGGGGAAGCGATAATGAGCAGTTCTTC. Translated: CASSTTGGSDNEQFF. This chain connects TRBV5-4 to TRBJ2-1, with TRBD1 matching over 8 bases. With 4 bases clipped from V and 7 bases from J, the junction kept 10 bases outside the gene matches. Looked up from germline, CDR1 is SGHNT and CDR2 is YYREEE (reference sequence). This CDR3 has 15 residues.

This rearrangement joins TRBV27 to TRBJ2-5; 7 bases align to TRBD1. V trimming: 5 bases; J trimming: 7 bases; junction bases outside the gene matches: 10. The CDR3 totals 14 residues. Germline V CDR1 and CDR2: MNHEY, SMNVEV (reference sequence). The CDR3 DNA reads as TGTGCCAGCAGTAGTGACAGGGCCAGGGTGACCCAGTACTTC. It yields the protein CASSSDRARVTQYF.

The V call is TRBV10-3, the J call TRBJ2-2, with TRBD1 identical over 8 bases. The length of the CDR3 is 17 residues. V was clipped by 3 bases and J by 4 bases; unmatched bases: 10. Germline V gives CDR1 ENHRY, CDR2 SYGVKD. The CDR3 loop reads CAISDPDGTGSTGELFF. The DNA for the CDR3 is TGTGCCATCAGTGATCCGGATGGGACAGGTTCCACCGGGGAGCTGTTTTTT.

The rearrangement links TRBV5-1 to TRBJ2-5, with D perhaps matching TRBD2 (5 bases). CDR1 SGHRS and CDR2 YFSETQ come from the germline V gene. V gave up 0 bases and J gave up 1 base, with 10 bases separating them. The CDR3 runs to 15 residues. CDR3 amino acids: CASSLDPAGQETQYF. CDR3 bases: TGCGCCAGCAGCTTGGACCCGGCGGGCCAAGAGACCCAGTACTTC.

The sample holds one count of this clone. The V gene is TRBV2, the J gene TRBJ2-1; D is undetermined. This CDR3 is 15 amino acids long. Trimming cost V 1 base and J 0 bases, with 7 bases left between them. Germline values: CDR1 SNHLY, CDR2 FYNNEI. CDR3 DNA sequence: TGTGCCAGCAGTGAAGAGAGAGGCTCCTACAATGAGCAGTTCTTC. It yields the protein CASSEERGSYNEQFF.

This chain connects TRBV11-2 to TRBJ1-2, with TRBD1 matching over 7 bases. The germline V gene has CDR1 SGHAT and CDR2 FQNNGV. The length of the CDR3 is 16 residues. V dropped 4 bases and J dropped 0; count of bases not matched to a gene: 8. The CDR3 DNA reads TGTGCCAGCAGCTCGATTAGGGACAGTTCTAACTATGGCTACACCTTC. Translating gives CASSSIRDSSNYGYTF.